These 10 T cell receptor beta chains were all obtained from the same sample, sequenced in a study of T cell repertoires and Cas9 in healthy adults. Profiled with immunoSEQ multiplex PCR; TCRdb holds only in-frame clones, not every one. The table has 15,000 or so clones, around 90% seen once. Sequenced input: Tregs (CD4+, CD25+, CD127-, CD137-, CD154-) from PBMCs; culture status not recorded. The source is a human donor in good health.

DNA of the CDR3: TGTGCCAGCAGTCCCGAGGGGGGGGAGGCAGAGACCCAGTACTTC. Protein: CASSPEGGEAETQYF. The V call is TRBV27, the J call TRBJ2-5, with D maybe TRBD2 (7 bases). The germline V gene encodes CDR1 MNHEY and CDR2 SMNVEV (reference sequence). V lost 5 bases to trimming and J lost 4 bases, with 17 bases between them. The CDR3 is 15 amino acids.

V gene TRBV27 combines with J gene TRBJ1-2; 10 bases align to TRBD1. The CDR3 covers 18 residues. With V trimmed by 5 bases and J by 2 bases, 14 bases remained unmatched. Germline CDR1 MNHEY, CDR2 SMNVEV (reference sequence). Here the CDR3 reads CASSPTGTGVMRNYGYTF. In DNA form, the CDR3 reads TGTGCCAGCAGTCCCACCGGGACAGGGGTTATGAGAAACTATGGCTACACCTTC.

This chain joins TRBV30 and TRBJ2-3, with D hard to call. The CDR3 sequence is 15 residues long. Trimming shortened V by 0 bases and J by 0 bases, and 10 bases separated the two germline ends. Germline values: CDR1 GTSNPN, CDR2 SVGIG (reference sequence). For the CDR3, the DNA is TGTGCCTGGAGTGTACCTACCGGCAGCACAGATACGCAGTATTTT. As protein: CAWSVPTGSTDTQYF.

J is TRBJ2-2 and V is TRBV6-5; a weak D match, TRBD1 (5 bases). V was trimmed by 5 bases and J by 8 bases, leaving 15 bases between them. Germline CDR1 and CDR2: MNHEY and SVGAGI. The CDR3 is made up of 14 amino acids. The CDR3 DNA reads as TGTGCCAGCAGTCACAGGTTGCCCACGGGGGAGCTGTTTTTT. The encoded protein is CASSHRLPTGELFF.

V and J are TRBV5-5 and TRBJ1-6; D gene unclear. V dropped 5 bases and J dropped 7 bases, with 10 bases sitting between them. The CDR3 spans 13 residues. Germline V gene lookup returns CDR1 SGHKS and CDR2 YYEKEE (reference sequence). CDR3: CASRPGINSPLHF. CDR3 nucleotide sequence: TGTGCCAGCAGACCGGGAATAAATTCACCCCTCCACTTT. Together with reference TRBV5-5 and TRBJ1-6, the CDR3 gives the full variable domain: DAGVTQSPTHLIKTRGQQVTLRCSPISGHKSVSWYQQVLGQGPQFIFQYYEKEERGRGNFPDRFSARQFPNYSSELNVNALLLGDSALYLCASRPGINSPLHFGNGTRLTVT.

The J gene is TRBJ2-3, the V gene TRBV6-5; the D is unclear. Germline-derived CDR1 and CDR2 are MNHEY and SVGAGI. The CDR3 runs 14 residues. Deletions cut 6 bases from V and 2 bases from J, with 12 bases between. The CDR3 loop reads CASRNLGNTDTQYF. In DNA, the CDR3 is TGTGCCAGCAGGAATTTAGGCAACACAGATACGCAGTATTTT.

This chain connects TRBV19 to TRBJ2-2; D possibly corresponds to TRBD1 (6 bases). The CDR3 has 17 residues. The V end was cut by 2 bases, the J end by 1 base, with 14 bases between. Looked up from germline, CDR1 is LNHDA and CDR2 is SQIVND (reference sequence). Here the CDR3 DNA reads TGTGCCAGTAGTATAAGAGGGGGAGCGGTGAACACCGGGGAGCTGTTTTTT. Protein sequence: CASSIRGGAVNTGELFF.

J is TRBJ2-3 and V is TRBV5-4; TRBD1 agrees at 10 bases. This CDR3 spans 14 amino acids. With V trimmed by 4 bases and J by 1 base, 0 bases remained unmatched. Per the germline V gene, CDR1 is SGHNT and CDR2 is YYREEE (reference sequence). In DNA form, the CDR3 reads TGTGCCAGCAGCGGACAGGGGGGCACAGATACGCAGTATTTT. Amino acids: CASSGQGGTDTQYF.

The J gene is TRBJ2-7, the V gene TRBV5-6; D gene uncertain. Trimming removed 0 bases from V and 5 bases from J, with 15 bases in between. Per germline, CDR1 SGHDT and CDR2 YYEEEE. The CDR3 length is 15 residues. Here the CDR3 reads CASSLAVGAPDEQYF. In DNA form, the CDR3 reads TGTGCCAGCAGCTTGGCCGTGGGCGCCCCGGACGAGCAGTACTTC.

The V gene is TRBV30, the J gene TRBJ2-3, with 7 positions matching TRBD1. Germline CDR1 is GTSNPN and CDR2 is SVGIG (reference sequence). The CDR3 contains 12 residues. V lost 4 bases, J lost 5 bases, and 3 bases stayed unmatched. The CDR3 DNA reads TGTGCCTGGAAGGGGGCCGTAGATACGCAGTATTTT. Protein sequence: CAWKGAVDTQYF.